Judged by abundance, the clone carrying this T cell receptor delta chain is medium-sized. The identical CDR3 is also encoded by other nucleotide sequences in the sample. TCRdb re-called the RT-PCR reads through CATT. The table shows some 10,000 delta-chain clones, with 1.3% occurring only once. These data come from a study of gamma-delta T cells after stem cell transplantation. V shed 0 bases and J 4 bases; nucleotides not matched to a gene: 13. This CDR3 contains 19 residues. Germline V gene lookup returns CDR1 GEAIGNYY and CDR2 EKD. This TCR was sampled from a human donor. It is not recorded whose cells these are; they may come from a transplant donor. Sequencing was performed on gamma-delta T cells. The chain couples TRDV2 to TRDJ1; 13 bases align to TRDD3. The CDR3 loop reads CACDTVSSTGGYAGDKLIF. CDR3 sequence (DNA): TGTGCCTGTGACACCGTAAGTTCTACTGGGGGATACGCAGGCGATAAACTCATCTTT.